This passage covers 18 T cell receptor beta chains from one sample sequenced in a study of blood T cells in healthy people across ages. The use of a sample-barcoded 5' primer and a J-beta primer mix characterized a second PCR of about 6 to 12 cycles. TCRdb re-called the 5' RACE reads with MiXCR, one entry per CDR3 protein. The data contain about 1.8 million distinct CDR3 sequences, 49% of them singletons. Sequencing was carried out using blood. The receptors shown here come from a woman between 40 and 50 years old in good health.

The genes are TRBV20-1 and TRBJ2-3; 9 nucleotides line up with TRBD2. The CDR3 is 16 residues long. CDR1 and CDR2 from the germline V gene are DFQATT and SNEGSKA (reference sequence). J lost 4 bases, V lost 3 bases, and 11 bases had no gene match. The CDR3 protein is CSARGTLAGLADTQYF. The CDR3 coding sequence is TGCAGTGCTAGGGGTACGCTAGCGGGATTGGCAGATACGCAGTATTTT.

This rearrangement joins TRBV6-6 to TRBJ2-5, with D unclear. This CDR3 region has 14 residues. The V and J ends lost 5 bases and 3 bases respectively, with 13 bases between them. Germline V gene sequence: CDR1 MNHNY, CDR2 SVGAGI (reference sequence). This CDR3 reads CASSTPGPEETQYF. The DNA for the CDR3 is TGTGCCAGCAGTACACCGGGCCCTGAAGAGACCCAGTACTTC.

The sample holds one count of this clonotype. The rearrangement uses TRBV27 and TRBJ1-2; the D gene is possibly TRBD1 (5 bases). In germline, CDR1 is MNHEY, CDR2 SMNVEV (reference sequence). The CDR3 contains 15 residues. Trimming cost V 6 bases and J 2 bases, with 16 bases left between them. The CDR3 is CASSSLGEVNYGYTF. CDR3 in DNA: TGTGCCAGCAGCTCATTGGGGGAAGTAAACTATGGCTACACCTTC.

The V gene is TRBV24-1, the J gene TRBJ2-3; TRBD2 might be the D (7 bases). The CDR3 is made up of 17 amino acids. The ends were cut back, 5 bases at V and 4 bases at J, with 21 bases in the middle. CDR1 is KGHDR and CDR2 is SFDVKD in the germline V gene. CDR3 bases: TGTGCCACCAGTGCTAGAGGGGGGGAGAAGGGGGCAGATACGCAGTATTTT. This sequence encodes CATSARGGEKGADTQYF.

This clonotype was detected only a few times. The rearrangement joins TRBV9 to TRBJ2-7; D possibly uses TRBD1 or TRBD2 (5 bases each). Germline values: CDR1 SGDLS, CDR2 YYNGEE. The CDR3 is made up of 14 amino acids. Trimming stripped 3 bases from V and 5 bases from J, with 15 bases between. CDR3 region: CASSASGPINEQYF. In nucleotides, the CDR3 is TGTGCCAGCAGCGCCTCGGGGCCAATCAACGAGCAGTACTTC.

The chain carries TRBV3-1 and TRBJ2-3, with 13 bases aligning to TRBD2. Trimming took 6 bases from V and 8 from J; bases not matched to a gene: 5. The CDR3 is 14 residues long. Germline loops: CDR1 LGHDT, CDR2 YNNKEL (reference sequence). The DNA of the CDR3 is TGTGCCAGCAGACTAGCGGGGGGGAAAGGTACGCAGTATTTT. This translates into CASRLAGGKGTQYF.

Only a few counts were recorded for this clonotype. The genes are TRBV5-1 and TRBJ2-3, with 11 bases that match TRBD1. The CDR3 extends over 15 amino acids. Germline V CDR1 and CDR2: SGHRS, YFSETQ. V shed 2 bases, J shed 5 bases, and the junction held 4 bases outside the gene matches. The CDR3 region is CASSFGQGAIDTQYF. Here the CDR3 DNA reads TGCGCCAGCAGCTTTGGACAGGGGGCTATAGATACGCAGTATTTT.

This clonotype was counted between two and nine times. This chain joins TRBV20-1 and TRBJ2-1, with 7 bases lining up with TRBD1. Germline lookup yields CDR1 DFQATT and CDR2 SNEGSKA (reference sequence). The CDR3 has 15 residues. Germline trimming cut 3 bases from V and 1 base from J; bases unmatched to any gene: 6. CDR3 region: CSARSNRGSYNEQFF. CDR3 DNA: TGCAGTGCTAGGTCCAACAGGGGATCCTACAATGAGCAGTTCTTC.

The chain combines TRBV20-1 with TRBJ2-7; a possible D gene is TRBD2 (6 bases). Per the germline V gene, CDR1 is DFQATT and CDR2 is SNEGSKA (reference sequence). V was shortened by 3 bases and J by 7 bases, with 19 bases between the two germline ends. This CDR3 is built from 14 residues. DNA of the CDR3: TGCAGTGCTAGGGAGGGAAACCCGTACAATGAGCAGTACTTC. Residues: CSAREGNPYNEQYF.

V gene TRBV7-8 combines with J gene TRBJ2-5; 10 bases match TRBD2. The CDR3 has 14 residues. CDR1 is SGHVS and CDR2 is FQNEAQ in the germline V gene. The J segment lost 4 bases and the V segment lost 6 bases, leaving 5 bases of the junction unmatched. In nucleotides, the CDR3 is TGTGCCAGCAGGGCCGGGACTAGCGTAGAGACCCAGTACTTC. This encodes CASRAGTSVETQYF. Supplemented by reference TRBV7-8 and TRBJ2-5, the full variable domain reads GAGVSQSPRYKVAKRGQDVALRCDPISGHVSLFWYQQALGQGPEFLTYFQNEAQLDKSGLPSDRFFAERPEGSVSTLKIQRTQQEDSAVYLCASRAGTSVETQYFGPGTRLLVL.

The chain joins TRBV5-6 to TRBJ2-1; tentatively, D is TRBD2 (5 bases). V lost 8 bases and J 7 bases, leaving 13 bases between the germline ends. This CDR3 is built from 12 residues. The germline V gene encodes CDR1 SGHDT and CDR2 YYEEEE. CDR3 coding DNA: TGTGCCAGTCTGCGCCGAGGGAATGAGCAGTTCTTC. This encodes CASLRRGNEQFF.

The chain employs TRBV9 and TRBJ2-1; D is unclear. V lost 4 bases and J 8 bases, leaving 16 bases between the germline ends. Germline V lookup: CDR1 SGDLS, CDR2 YYNGEE. The CDR3 has 14 amino acids. The CDR3 region has the DNA TGTGCCAGCAGCCCCCGGGCCGATCGGGATGAGCAGTTCTTC. Residues: CASSPRADRDEQFF.

This clonotype appeared a single time. CDR3: CAIKRGLAGDTQYF. In DNA form, the CDR3 reads TGTGCCATCAAAAGAGGGCTAGCGGGAGATACGCAGTATTTT. This chain joins TRBV10-3 and TRBJ2-3; 8 bases are shared with TRBD2. The germline V gene has CDR1 ENHRY and CDR2 SYGVKD. This CDR3 has 14 amino acids. V was pared by 7 bases and J by 5 bases, with 8 bases of the junction left unmatched.

As DNA, the CDR3 is TGTGCCAGCAGCGGATACGGGACTAGCGGGAGACAAAATGAGCAGTTCTTC. Its protein product is CASSGYGTSGRQNEQFF. The chain employs TRBV6-2 or TRBV6-3 and TRBJ2-1, with TRBD2 matching over 14 bases. CDR1 is MNHEY, CDR2 SVGEGT, per germline. V shed 6 bases and J 7 bases; nucleotides not matched to a gene: 11. The CDR3 consists of 17 residues.

V gene TRBV7-2 combines with J gene TRBJ2-4; 7 nucleotides align to TRBD1. The CDR3 runs to 14 residues. CDR1 and CDR2 (germline): SGHTA, FQGNSA. With V trimmed by 6 bases and J by 4 bases, 6 bases remained unmatched. The CDR3 region has the DNA TGTGCCAGCAGACCCGACAGGGTTAAAAACATTCAGTACTTC. It encodes CASRPDRVKNIQYF. The entire variable domain, with the rest obtained from reference TRBV7-2 and TRBJ2-4, is as follows: GAGVSQSPSNKVTEKGKDVELRCDPISGHTALYWYRQSLGQGLEFLIYFQGNSAPDKSGLPSDRFSAERTGGSVSTLTIQRTQQEDSAVYLCASRPDRVKNIQYFGAGTRLSVL.

J is TRBJ2-7 and V is TRBV29-1; possibly TRBD1 for D (8 bases). There are 12 residues in the CDR3. Trimming left V 6 bases short and J 7 bases short, with 16 bases between. The V gene's germline CDR1 is SQVTM and CDR2 ANQGSEA. CDR3 region: CSVVGGDREQYF. In DNA, the CDR3 is TGCAGCGTGGTGGGGGGGGACAGGGAGCAGTACTTC.

V is TRBV7-2 and J is TRBJ2-5; D is perhaps TRBD2 (5 bases). Germline CDR1 SGHTA, CDR2 FQGNSA. The CDR3 contains 14 residues. Trimming pared 1 base from V and 5 bases from J, leaving 11 bases between. CDR3 residues: CASSLVGVLETQYF. The CDR3 coding sequence is TGTGCCAGCAGCTTAGTCGGGGTTCTGGAGACCCAGTACTTC.

This clonotype came up once. This sequence joins TRBV5-1 and TRBJ2-3; no clear D. CDR3 length equals 13 residues. Trimming removed 1 base from V and 7 bases from J, with 10 bases in between. Germline V gives CDR1 SGHRS, CDR2 YFSETQ. CDR3 nucleotide sequence: TGCGCCAGCAGCTTGCCGACGGTAAATACGCAGTATTTT. It encodes CASSLPTVNTQYF.